This T cell receptor (beta chain) stems from a study of Ad26.COV2.S vaccination and SARS-CoV-2 variants. Whole-study context: By the intramuscular route, Ad26.COV2.S was given once, or twice 56 days apart. The study's findings and limits: Breadth measured for non-spike TCRs was similar across vaccine and placebo recipients.

Method: immunoSEQ multiplex PCR; TCRdb's copy keeps in-frame clones and lacks some. In the table there are fewer than 800,000 clones, around 90% of which are singletons. This clone has a single count. Its matching antigen is unknown. Specified treatment: around 19 received Ad26.COV2.S at low or high dose, single or two shots; about 5 received placebo; per-sample allocation not given. Repertoires come from day 63 after the first vaccine or placebo injection. Trimming left V 8 bases short and J 2 bases short, with 13 bases between. From germline, CDR1 is ENHRY and CDR2 SYGVKD. This CDR3 has 13 amino acids.

Specimen: peripheral blood, collected in a trial of Ad26.COV2.S vaccine versus placebo. This TCR came from a person between 18 and 59 years old who received the Ad26.COV2.S COVID-19 vaccine or a placebo. The V and J genes are TRBV10-3 and TRBJ2-7; D uncertain. The CDR3 bases are TGTGCCATCGGGGAACTGGGGACCTACGAGCAGTACTTC. Its protein is CAIGELGTYEQYF.